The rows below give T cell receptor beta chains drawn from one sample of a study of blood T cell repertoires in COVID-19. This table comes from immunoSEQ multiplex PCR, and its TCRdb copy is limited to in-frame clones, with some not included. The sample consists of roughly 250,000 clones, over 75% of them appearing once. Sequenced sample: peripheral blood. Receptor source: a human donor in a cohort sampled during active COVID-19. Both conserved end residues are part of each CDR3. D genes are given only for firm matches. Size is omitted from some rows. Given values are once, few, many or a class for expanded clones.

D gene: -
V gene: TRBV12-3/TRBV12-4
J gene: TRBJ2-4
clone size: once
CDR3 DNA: TGTGCCAGCAGTTCCCGGGAGTCGTACATTCAGTACTTC
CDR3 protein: CASSSRESYIQYF

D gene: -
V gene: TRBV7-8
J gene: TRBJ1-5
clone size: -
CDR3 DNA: TGTGCCAGCAGCTTGATATCCCAGGGCGGGGGCAATCAGCCCCAGCATTTT
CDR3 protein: CASSLISQGGGNQPQHF

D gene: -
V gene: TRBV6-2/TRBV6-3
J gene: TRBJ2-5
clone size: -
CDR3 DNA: TGTGCCAGCAGTTCGGGGACTCCAGAGACCCAGTACTTC
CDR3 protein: CASSSGTPETQYF

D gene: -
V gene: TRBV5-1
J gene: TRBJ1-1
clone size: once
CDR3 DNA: TGCGCCAGCAGCTGGGAGCCAGCGAACACTGAAGCTTTCTTT
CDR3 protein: CASSWEPANTEAFF

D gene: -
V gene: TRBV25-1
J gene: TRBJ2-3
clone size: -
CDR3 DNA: TGTGCCAGCAGTGAACGCCAGGGTTTAGATACGCAGTATTTT
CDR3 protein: CASSERQGLDTQYF

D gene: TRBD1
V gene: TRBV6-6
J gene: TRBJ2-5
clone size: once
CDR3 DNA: TGTGCCAGCAGACAGGGACAGGGTGGGGAGACCCAGTACTTC
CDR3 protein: CASRQGQGGETQYF

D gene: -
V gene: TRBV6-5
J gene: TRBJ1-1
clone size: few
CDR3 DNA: TGTGCCAGCAGTTACCAAGGCAGGATCAACACTGAAGCTTTCTTT
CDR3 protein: CASSYQGRINTEAFF

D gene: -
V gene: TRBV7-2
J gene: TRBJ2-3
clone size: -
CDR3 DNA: TGTGCCAGCAGCTTAGAGTATAGGACTGAGGGGGGGCCAGATACGCAGTATTTT
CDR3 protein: CASSLEYRTEGGPDTQYF

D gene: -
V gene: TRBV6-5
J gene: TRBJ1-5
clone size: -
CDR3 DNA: TGTGCCAGCAGTTTATCCGGGCTGAGGGGCAATCAGCCCCAGCATTTT
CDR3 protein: CASSLSGLRGNQPQHF

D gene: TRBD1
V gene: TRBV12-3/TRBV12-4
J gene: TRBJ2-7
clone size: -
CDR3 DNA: TGTGCCAGCAGTTTATATTTTGGGGACAGGGTGTACTTC
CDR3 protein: CASSLYFGDRVYF

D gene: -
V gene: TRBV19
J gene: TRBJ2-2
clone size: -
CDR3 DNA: TGTGCCGTCGGTGCGTTCACGAACACCGGGGAGCTGTTTTTT
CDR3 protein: CAVGAFTNTGELFF